Following are 11 T cell receptor beta chains from one sample sequenced in a study of breast tumors, draining lymph nodes, adjacent tissues. Samples came from axillary lymph nodes draining the breast cancer. TCRdb redid the calling of the multiplex PCR reads with MiXCR, one entry per CDR3 protein. The table records approximately 120,000 distinct CDR3 sequences, around 20% of them present only once. Sequenced sample: axillary lymph node tissue. The source is a female donor with breast cancer. Some clones in this sample may be carry-over from other donors' samples.

This clonotype was seen repeatedly, ten times or more. The rearrangement joins TRBV25-1 to TRBJ1-4; 8 bases agree with TRBD1. The junction had 9 bases not matched to a gene; V was cut back by 5 bases and J by 7 bases. Germline V lookup: CDR1 MGHDK, CDR2 SYGVNS. CDR3 length: 15 residues. In DNA form, the CDR3 reads TGTGCCAGCAGTCCCTCGGACAGGGAGGGTGAAAAACTGTTTTTT. Its protein product is CASSPSDREGEKLFF.

This clonotype was seen a handful of times. This clone may be a read error of a much larger clone one base away. The chain joins TRBV20-1 to TRBJ2-3; TRBD1 agrees at 8 bases. The CDR3 is 15 amino acids. V shed 5 bases and J 5 bases; nucleotides not matched to a gene: 12. The V gene's germline CDR1 is DFQATT and CDR2 SNEGSKA (reference sequence). For the CDR3, the DNA is TGCAGTGCTGGAGTCCAGACAGGGGCCGGAGATACGCAGTATTTT. This gives the protein CSAGVQTGAGDTQYF.

This clonotype was counted at least ten times. The chain is built from TRBV2 and TRBJ2-5, with TRBD1 matching 7 bases. Trimming at V came to 5 bases and at J to 1 base, leaving 4 bases not matched to a gene. The CDR3 runs to 14 residues. CDR1 is SNHLY, CDR2 FYNNEI, per germline. The CDR3 sequence: CASSPGTAQETQYF. In DNA, the CDR3 is TGTGCCAGCAGTCCTGGGACAGCCCAAGAGACCCAGTACTTC.

This clonotype was seen a few times. It may be a read error: a sequence one base away is much more abundant. The conserved phenylalanine or tryptophan is not found at the CDR3 terminus, so this likely reflects a read error. The V call is TRBV10-3, the J call TRBJ2-5; D may correspond to TRBD1 or TRBD2 (6 bases each). The CDR3 is made up of 16 amino acids. Trimming cost V 0 bases and J 1 base, with 12 bases left between them. Germline V CDR1 and CDR2: ENHRY, SYGVKD. The CDR3 DNA follows: TGTGCCATCAGTGAGTCGGGGGGCGTCGGCCAAGAGACCCAGTACCTC. As protein: CAISESGGVGQETQYL.

The table lists this clonotype with many counts. The chain has TRBV2 and TRBJ1-5; D gene unclear. V was clipped by 6 bases and J by 1 base, with 7 bases between them. There are 13 residues in the CDR3. In germline, CDR1 is SNHLY, CDR2 FYNNEI. This chain's CDR3 is CASRSESNQPQHF. The CDR3 DNA sequence: TGTGCCAGCAGATCGGAAAGCAATCAGCCCCAGCATTTT. Full variable domain (remainder filled in from reference TRBV2 and TRBJ1-5): EPEVTQTPSHQVTQMGQEVILRCVPISNHLYFYWYRQILGQKVEFLVSFYNNEISEKSEIFDDQFSVERPDGSNFTLKIRSTKLEDSAMYFCASRSESNQPQHFGDGTRLSIL.

Many counts were recorded for this clonotype. V and J are TRBV9 and TRBJ1-2; 9 nucleotides align to TRBD1. CDR1 and CDR2 from the germline V gene are SGDLS and YYNGEE. J lost 8 bases, V lost 3 bases, and 11 bases had no gene match. This CDR3 contains 15 residues. CDR3 coding DNA: TGTGCCAGCAGCGGCTACAGGGGGCAAACGGGAGGCTACACCTTC. Its protein is CASSGYRGQTGGYTF.

On this clonotype itself: This could be a read error, since a much larger clone is one nucleotide away. This chain joins TRBV5-1 and TRBJ2-6; D gene ambiguous. Germline V CDR1 and CDR2: SGHRS, YFSETQ. V lost 0 bases, J lost 0 bases, and 10 bases lay in between. This CDR3 spans 17 amino acids. The CDR3 here is CASSLGASYSGANVLTF. The CDR3 nucleotides read TGCGCCAGCAGCTTGGGGGCCAGTTACTCTGGGGCCAACGTCCTGACTTTC.

The chain couples TRBV4-1 to TRBJ2-7, with 14 bases identical to TRBD2. The junction had 5 bases not matched to a gene; V was cut back by 1 base and J by 6 bases. Germline assignment: CDR1 MGHRA and CDR2 YSYEKL. The CDR3 covers 16 residues. This CDR3 reads CASSQGLAGGLGEQYF. CDR3 sequence (DNA): TGCGCCAGCAGCCAAGGACTAGCGGGAGGGCTAGGCGAGCAGTACTTC.

This clonotype was recorded at least ten times. The chain combines TRBV2 with TRBJ1-6; D gene uncertain. The V end was cut by 4 bases, the J end by 6 bases, with 13 bases between. CDR1 is SNHLY and CDR2 is FYNNEI in the germline V gene. The CDR3 consists of 15 residues. CDR3 sequence: CASSASPTGNSPLHF. DNA of the CDR3: TGTGCCAGCAGTGCCTCCCCGACGGGTAATTCACCCCTCCACTTT.

On this clonotype itself: Given a much more abundant clone one base away, this may be a read error. This sequence joins TRBV5-5 and TRBJ2-3; D might be TRBD1 or TRBD2, each matching 5 bases. Trimming removed 5 bases at V and 4 bases at J, with 17 bases between. The CDR3 sequence is 15 residues long. CDR1 and CDR2 (germline): SGHKS, YYEKEE (reference sequence). This CDR3 reads CASRQAPRGADTQYF. For the CDR3, the DNA is TGTGCCAGCAGGCAAGCGCCGAGAGGGGCAGATACGCAGTATTTT.

Remarks on this clonotype: It may be a read error: a sequence one base away is much more abundant. The J gene is TRBJ2-2, the V gene TRBV12-3 or TRBV12-4; 10 bases agree with TRBD2. V dropped 6 bases and J dropped 4; count of bases not matched to a gene: 8. The CDR3 runs 16 residues. The CDR3: CASRPRLAGGTGELFF. The CDR3 DNA follows: TGTGCCAGCAGACCGAGACTAGCGGGTGGCACCGGGGAGCTGTTTTTT.